This TCR beta chain is from a study of molecular identifiers for immune sequencing clone quantification. Overall study: Replicate RNA came from about 20,000 or 100,000 naive CD8 cells and was split five ways, and four parts were sequenced.

In the sort, naive CD8 T cells were defined as CD8+CD4-CCR7+CD45RA+. Study-level points and caveats: Jurkat TCR RNA spiked in from one cell could reportedly be detected among approximately 980,000 naive cells.

V lost 1 base and J lost 2, with 10 bases in between. This CDR3 is 15 amino acids long. Germline-derived CDR1 and CDR2 are SEHNR and FQNEAQ (reference sequence). This clonotype was seen repeatedly, ten times or more. Its specificity is unknown. MiXCR, applied by TCRdb to the PCR reads, yields one record per CDR3 protein. The data show under 800,000 distinct CDR3 sequences, 25% seen once. The TCR sequence derives from a human donor in good health. Some libraries in this study had Jurkat cell RNA spiked in. The sequenced material came from naive CD8+ T cells from blood, with Jurkat cell RNA spiked in. The subset is: FACS-sorted CD8+CD4-CCR7+CD45RA+ naive T cells. This sequence joins TRBV7-9 and TRBJ2-3; weak D call: TRBD1 (6 bases). As DNA, the CDR3 is TGTGCCAGCAGCTTAGTGTCAGGGGCCACAGATACGCAGTATTTT. It yields the protein CASSLVSGATDTQYF.